The rows below give T cell receptor beta chains drawn from one sample of a study of blood T cell repertoires in COVID-19. Produced via immunoSEQ multiplex PCR; TCRdb's table is partial and in-frame only. The table shows roughly 130,000 clones, with 87% occurring only once. Sequenced: peripheral blood. The receptors here all came from a woman aged 55-70 years with acute or convalescent COVID-19. The CDR3 runs from the conserved cysteine through the conserved F or W. A D gene is named only where the DNA matches it firmly.

d_call j_call v_call cdr3_aa cdr3_nt
TRBD1 TRBJ1-5 TRBV29-1 CSPQGGTGRQPQHF TGCAGCCCTCAAGGGGGGACAGGGAGACAGCCCCAGCATTTT
TRBD2 TRBJ2-7 TRBV3-1/TRBV3-2 CASSQLLAGTSSYEQYF TGTGCCAGCAGCCAATTACTAGCGGGGACCTCCTCCTACGAGCAGTACTTC
- TRBJ2-5 TRBV18 CASSPLSVQETQYF TGTGCCAGCTCACCCCTCTCTGTGCAAGAGACCCAGTACTTC
- TRBJ1-2 TRBV7-9 CASSLEGLRGYTF TGTGCCAGCAGCTTAGAGGGGCTCCGTGGCTACACCTTC
TRBD1 TRBJ1-2 TRBV18 CASSPGTGANYGYTF TGTGCCAGCTCACCAGGGACAGGAGCTAACTATGGCTACACCTTC
- TRBJ2-3 TRBV18 CASSQLATSTDTQYF TGTGCCAGCTCACAGCTGGCGACTAGCACAGATACGCAGTATTTT
- TRBJ1-1 TRBV30 CAWKRVLNTEAFF TGTGCCTGGAAACGGGTCCTTAACACTGAAGCTTTCTTT
- TRBJ1-3 TRBV6-1 CASSETTGFSGNTIYF TGTGCCAGCAGTGAAACGACAGGCTTCTCTGGAAACACCATATATTTT
TRBD1 TRBJ1-1 TRBV19 CASSLGQGGTEAFF TGTGCCAGTAGCCTAGGACAGGGAGGCACTGAAGCTTTCTTT
TRBD2 TRBJ2-5 TRBV5-1 CASSLVASGGQETQYF TGCGCCAGCAGCTTGGTGGCTAGCGGTGGGCAAGAGACCCAGTACTTC
- TRBJ1-1 TRBV28 CASGRRPPTEAFF TGTGCCAGTGGAAGGAGGCCCCCCACTGAAGCTTTCTTT
TRBD2 TRBJ2-1 TRBV28 CASSLSPPTGGSDEQFF TGTGCCAGCAGTCTAAGCCCCCCGACGGGGGGAAGCGATGAGCAGTTCTTC
TRBD1 TRBJ2-5 TRBV19 CASSRARGLEETQYF TGTGCCAGTAGCAGGGCCAGGGGGCTGGAAGAGACCCAGTACTTC
- TRBJ2-3 TRBV25-1 CASSNALDTQYF TGTGCCAGCAGTAACGCGCTGGATACGCAGTATTTT
TRBD1 TRBJ2-2 TRBV13 CASSPWTGRATGELFF TGTGCCAGCAGCCCCTGGACAGGGCGGGCAACCGGGGAGCTGTTTTTT